The next 32 T cell receptor beta chains were all read from a single sample in a study of vaccination and CD4 T cells after COVID-19. TCRdb ran MiXCR on the PCR reads and lists one entry per CDR3 protein. The repertoire holds about 20,000 distinct CDR3 sequences, under 60% seen once, with approximately 1.1% in the top ten. The sequenced sample was CD4+ T cells from blood, obtained before SARS-CoV-2 vaccination. The receptor set was obtained from a human donor who had recovered from COVID-19.

This clonotype appeared once. This chain connects TRBV7-8 to TRBJ2-7; no reliable D call. V was cut by 0 bases and J by 1 base, with 10 bases left in between. Germline V lookup: CDR1 SGHVS, CDR2 FQNEAQ. The CDR3 is 15 amino acids. This chain's CDR3 is CASSLAPIRSYEQYF. CDR3 nucleotide sequence: TGTGCCAGCAGCTTAGCGCCTATTCGATCCTACGAGCAGTACTTC.

This chain connects TRBV11-1 to TRBJ2-7; TRBD1 agrees at 10 bases. This CDR3 is 15 amino acids long. Germline V gene sequence: CDR1 SGHAT, CDR2 FQDESV (reference sequence). Trimming cost V 4 bases and J 5 bases; bases outside gene matches: 8. The DNA for the CDR3 is TGTGCCAGCAGCTCTACCGGGACAGGGGAAGACGAGCAGTACTTC. It is translated as CASSSTGTGEDEQYF.

In this sample, this clonotype turned up a few times. CDR3 DNA sequence: TGTGCCACCAGCAGAAACCGAGACTATCCCCTCCACTTT. Translated: CATSRNRDYPLHF. The rearrangement uses TRBV15 and TRBJ1-6; no clear D gene. The CDR3 totals 13 residues. With 2 bases removed from V and 13 bases from J, the gap between germline ends came to 12 bases. Germline CDR1 LNHNV, CDR2 YYDKDF (reference sequence). Full variable domain (missing parts from reference TRBV15 and TRBJ1-6): DAMVIQNPRYQVTQFGKPVTLSCSQTLNHNVMYWYQQKSSQAPKLLFHYYDKDFNNEADTPDNFQSRRPNTSFCFLDIRSPGLGDTAMYLCATSRNRDYPLHFGNGTRLTVT.

This clonotype came up once. The chain uses TRBV5-4 and TRBJ2-1, with 7 bases fitting TRBD2. Judging by the DNA end, TRBJ2-7 fits better; the J call may be wrong. The CDR3 runs 15 residues. The germline CDR1 and CDR2 sequences are SGHNT and YYREEE (reference sequence). CDR3 in DNA: TGTGCCAGCAGCTTGGGGGGTAGCGGGTCGGGCGAGCAGTACTTC. This translates into CASSLGGSGSGEQYF.

The chain recombines TRBV15 with TRBJ2-5; 12 nucleotides line up with TRBD2. Germline V gene data show CDR1 as LNHNV and CDR2 as YYDKDF (reference sequence). V was clipped by 8 bases and J by 2 bases; unmatched bases: 3. The length of the CDR3 is 14 residues. CDR3 DNA sequence: TGTGCCACCGGACTAGCGGGACCACAAGAGACCCAGTACTTC. Its protein is CATGLAGPQETQYF. Using reference TRBV15 and TRBJ2-5 for the parts outside the CDR3, the full variable domain is DAMVIQNPRYQVTQFGKPVTLSCSQTLNHNVMYWYQQKSSQAPKLLFHYYDKDFNNEADTPDNFQSRRPNTSFCFLDIRSPGLGDTAMYLCATGLAGPQETQYFGPGTRLLVL.

This sequence joins TRBV6-9 and TRBJ2-7; 7 bases agree with TRBD2. Germline CDR1 is MNHGY and CDR2 is SVAAGI. V lost 6 bases, J lost 4 bases, and 9 bases stayed unmatched. This CDR3 comprises 14 residues. CDR3 in amino acids: CASRRGGLSYEQYF. In DNA, the CDR3 is TGTGCCAGCAGGAGGGGAGGGCTCTCTTACGAGCAGTACTTC.

The gene calls are TRBV6-1 and TRBJ2-5; D is undetermined. The CDR3 contains 12 residues. V lost 5 bases and J lost 4, with 8 bases in between. Germline CDR1 reads MNHNS; CDR2 reads SASEGT. CDR3 nucleotide sequence: TGTGCCAGCAGTCCCAACCGAGAGACCCAGTACTTC. Its translation: CASSPNRETQYF.

V gene TRBV5-1 combines with J gene TRBJ2-1, with 7 positions matching TRBD2. Germline V gene sequence: CDR1 SGHRS, CDR2 YFSETQ. This CDR3 contains 15 residues. V shed 6 bases and J 3 bases; nucleotides not matched to a gene: 9. The CDR3 protein is CASNKDGEGYNEQFF. The CDR3 coding sequence is TGCGCCAGCAATAAAGATGGGGAGGGCTACAATGAGCAGTTCTTC.

This clonotype occurred a few times. The chain joins TRBV15 to TRBJ2-3; D possibly corresponds to TRBD2 (6 bases). With 9 bases removed from V and 2 bases from J, the gap between germline ends came to 15 bases. From germline, CDR1 is LNHNV and CDR2 YYDKDF (reference sequence). CDR3 length: 14 residues. CDR3 amino acids: CATSRRDVTDTQYF. The DNA for the CDR3 is TGTGCCACGAGTAGGAGGGACGTCACAGATACGCAGTATTTT.

The chain combines TRBV27 with TRBJ1-2, with TRBD1 as a possible D gene (6 bases). Germline values: CDR1 MNHEY, CDR2 SMNVEV (reference sequence). This CDR3 contains 14 residues. V lost 0 bases to trimming and J lost 3 bases, with 8 bases between them. CDR3 amino acids: CASSLSRTDYGYTF. In nucleotides, the CDR3 is TGTGCCAGCAGTTTATCGCGGACAGACTATGGCTACACCTTC.

The V and J genes are TRBV7-9 and TRBJ1-1; D gene ambiguous. The CDR3 covers 13 residues. V was pared by 1 base and J by 5 bases, with 8 bases between. Germline CDR1 is SEHNR and CDR2 is FQNEAQ (reference sequence). Here the CDR3 reads CASSLDWATEAFF. DNA of the CDR3: TGTGCCAGCAGCTTAGATTGGGCGACTGAAGCTTTCTTT.

In its sample, this clonotype was seen a few times. This chain joins TRBV20-1 and TRBJ2-3; a possible D gene is TRBD1 (5 bases). CDR3 length: 12 amino acids. Germline V gives CDR1 DFQATT, CDR2 SNEGSKA (reference sequence). V was trimmed by 5 bases and J by 2 bases, leaving 8 bases between them. As DNA, the CDR3 is TGCAGTGCTCCGGACAACACAGATACGCAGTATTTT. It specifies CSAPDNTDTQYF.

This chain connects TRBV7-8 to TRBJ2-7, with 9 nucleotides matching TRBD2. The ends lost 2 bases at V and 3 bases at J; junction bases unmatched: 5. Germline assignment: CDR1 SGHVS and CDR2 FQNEAQ. CDR3 length: 15 residues. The CDR3 region is CASSLNPSGNYEQYF. The CDR3, as DNA: TGTGCCAGCAGCTTAAATCCTAGCGGGAACTACGAGCAGTACTTC.

The gene calls are TRBV6-1 and TRBJ1-2, with 7 bases matching TRBD1. The CDR3 runs 14 residues. With 5 bases clipped from V and 4 bases from J, the junction kept 7 bases outside the gene matches. Germline values: CDR1 MNHNS, CDR2 SASEGT. The CDR3 is CASSPTGVGYGYTF. DNA of the CDR3: TGTGCCAGCAGTCCAACAGGGGTTGGCTATGGCTACACCTTC.

V is TRBV27 and J is TRBJ2-7, with 8 bases fitting TRBD2. CDR3 length: 13 amino acids. Germline values: CDR1 MNHEY, CDR2 SMNVEV (reference sequence). The trim removed 8 bases at V and 4 bases at J, leaving 7 bases unmatched. In DNA form, the CDR3 reads TGTGCCAGCGGTGAGCGGGAGAAATACGAGCAGTACTTC. Residues: CASGEREKYEQYF.

This clonotype has only a few counts. The chain joins TRBV6-5 to TRBJ2-7; D gene unclear. CDR3 length: 13 residues. V gave up 4 bases and J gave up 0 bases, with 7 bases separating them. Germline-derived CDR1 and CDR2 are MNHEY and SVGAGI. CDR3 nucleotides: TGTGCCAGCAGTTCGCAGTCCTCCTACGAGCAGTACTTC. It codes for CASSSQSSYEQYF.

The genes are TRBV20-1 and TRBJ2-7, with 7 bases lining up with TRBD2. V shed 5 bases and J 2 bases; nucleotides not matched to a gene: 15. CDR1 is DFQATT and CDR2 is SNEGSKA in the germline V gene (reference sequence). The CDR3 is 16 residues long. CDR3 sequence: CSAPPGGARPPYEQYF. The CDR3, as DNA: TGCAGTGCTCCGCCGGGAGGTGCACGTCCTCCCTACGAGCAGTACTTC.

The sample holds a few counts of this clonotype. This chain connects TRBV20-1 to TRBJ2-1; D is perhaps TRBD2 (5 bases). From germline, CDR1 is DFQATT and CDR2 SNEGSKA (reference sequence). The ends were cut back, 0 bases at V and 9 bases at J, with 18 bases in the middle. The CDR3 consists of 15 residues. CDR3 DNA sequence: TGCAGTGCTAGAGAATTGGACTCAAATGGTAGTGAGCAGTTCTTC. Translating gives CSARELDSNGSEQFF.

This chain uses TRBV6-1 with TRBJ2-2; possible D gene TRBD1, 7 bases. There are 14 residues in the CDR3. Per the germline V gene, CDR1 is MNHNS and CDR2 is SASEGT. Trimming took 8 bases from V and 4 from J, leaving 14 bases between them. The CDR3 protein is CASGGGQGTGELFF. CDR3 DNA sequence: TGTGCCAGCGGAGGGGGCCAGGGCACCGGGGAGCTGTTTTTT.

This clonotype appeared a few times. This chain uses TRBV7-2 with TRBJ1-2; D call uncertain. The CDR3 has 13 residues. V was trimmed by 5 bases and J by 2 bases, leaving 9 bases between them. The V gene's germline CDR1 is SGHTA and CDR2 FQGNSA. CDR3 amino acids: CASSPPRNYGYTF. The CDR3 coding sequence is TGTGCCAGCAGCCCTCCACGGAACTATGGCTACACCTTC.

This chain connects TRBV28 to TRBJ2-7; 9 nucleotides align to TRBD2. J lost 1 base, V lost 6 bases, and 13 bases had no gene match. In germline, CDR1 is MDHEN, CDR2 SYDVKM. This CDR3 region has 17 residues. CDR3 loop: CASSTYRTAGGSYEQYF. The CDR3 coding sequence is TGTGCCAGCAGCACTTACCGAACAGCGGGAGGTTCCTACGAGCAGTACTTC. The variable domain in full, with the rest retrieved from reference TRBV28 and TRBJ2-7, is DVKVTQSSRYLVKRTGEKVFLECVQDMDHENMFWYRQDPGLGLRLIYFSYDVKMKEKGDIPEGYSVSREKKERFSLILESASTNQTSMYLCASSTYRTAGGSYEQYFGPGTRLTVT.

The chain couples TRBV7-9 to TRBJ1-1; D perhaps matches TRBD1 (5 bases). The CDR3 loop spans 15 amino acids. Per germline, CDR1 SEHNR and CDR2 FQNEAQ (reference sequence). V was clipped by 3 bases and J by 5 bases, with 16 bases between them. CDR3 coding DNA: TGTGCCAGCAGCTTCGAGGCTGGGGACGGTACTGAAGCTTTCTTT. Translated: CASSFEAGDGTEAFF.

The CDR3 nucleotides read TGTGCCAGTAGTATGAGCCCCGGCACGGAAAAACTGTTTTTT. It encodes CASSMSPGTEKLFF. The chain combines TRBV19 with TRBJ1-4; D uncertain. This CDR3 spans 14 amino acids. The V and J ends lost 3 bases and 8 bases respectively, with 13 bases between them. Per the germline V gene, CDR1 is LNHDA and CDR2 is SQIVND (reference sequence).

The chain combines TRBV28 with TRBJ2-5; no clear D gene. Germline V gene sequence: CDR1 MDHEN, CDR2 SYDVKM. This CDR3 comprises 14 residues. Trimming pared 2 bases from V and 7 bases from J, leaving 14 bases between. Here the CDR3 reads CASSLTLGLVTQYF. The DNA for the CDR3 is TGTGCCAGCAGTTTAACCCTGGGCCTAGTGACCCAGTACTTC.

The chain joins TRBV20-1 to TRBJ2-1; D not certain. The germline CDR1 and CDR2 sequences are DFQATT and SNEGSKA (reference sequence). This CDR3 contains 13 residues. V was clipped by 3 bases and J by 4 bases, with 10 bases between them. The CDR3 here is CSASASIYNEQFF. In nucleotides, the CDR3 is TGCAGTGCTAGTGCCTCCATTTACAATGAGCAGTTCTTC.

The rearrangement joins TRBV6-2 or TRBV6-3 to TRBJ1-2; 8 nucleotides agree with TRBD1. The CDR3 totals 15 residues. Per germline, CDR1 MNHEY and CDR2 SVGEGT. Trimming at V came to 6 bases and at J to 2 bases, leaving 8 bases not matched to a gene. The CDR3 sequence is CASSPIDRGNYGYTF. CDR3 DNA sequence: TGTGCCAGCAGCCCCATTGACAGGGGCAACTATGGCTACACCTTC.

This clonotype was detected a few times. This chain links TRBV6-2 or TRBV6-3 with TRBJ1-5; 8 nucleotides line up with TRBD1. J gave up 9 bases and V 4 bases, and 11 bases lay outside the gene matches. CDR3 length equals 15 residues. Per germline, CDR1 MNHEY and CDR2 SVGEGT. CDR3 DNA sequence: TGTGCCAGCAGTTTCAGGGGGCTGATGAGTAGGCCCCAGCATTTT. Its protein is CASSFRGLMSRPQHF.

The chain has TRBV15 and TRBJ2-1; 7 bases align to TRBD2. With V trimmed by 3 bases and J by 0 bases, 5 bases remained unmatched. This CDR3 spans 16 amino acids. Germline loops: CDR1 LNHNV, CDR2 YYDKDF (reference sequence). The CDR3: CATSRGLADSYNEQFF. As DNA, the CDR3 is TGTGCCACCAGCAGGGGCCTAGCGGACTCCTACAATGAGCAGTTCTTC.

This chain uses TRBV6-1 with TRBJ2-1; TRBD1 agrees at 8 bases. The germline gives CDR1 MNHNS, CDR2 SASEGT. Trimming at V came to 5 bases and at J to 4 bases, leaving 4 bases not matched to a gene. The CDR3 extends over 14 amino acids. The DNA for the CDR3 is TGTGCCAGCAGTACGGGACAGGAGTACAATGAGCAGTTCTTC. This translates into CASSTGQEYNEQFF.

A few counts support this clonotype. The V call is TRBV21-1, the J call TRBJ1-5. TRBV21-1 is assigned pseudogene status. The CDR3 totals 15 residues. The CDR3 loop is CASKSRAYSNQPQHF. In nucleotides, the CDR3 is TGTGCCAGCAAGTCGAGGGCTTATAGCAATCAGCCCCAGCATTTT.

The chain joins TRBV7-8 to TRBJ1-1; 7 nucleotides align to TRBD1. CDR1 and CDR2 from the germline V gene are SGHVS and FQNEAQ. This CDR3 comprises 14 residues. Trimming removed 3 bases from V and 8 bases from J; junction bases left unmatched: 9. For the CDR3, the DNA is TGTGCCAGCAGCTTCGGGACAGTACTACCAGAAGCTTTCTTT. Translated: CASSFGTVLPEAFF.

This chain links TRBV28 with TRBJ1-3, with a tentative D call TRBD1 (5 bases). With 3 bases removed from V and 2 bases from J, the gap between germline ends came to 23 bases. This CDR3 region has 19 residues. In germline, CDR1 is MDHEN, CDR2 SYDVKM. The CDR3 nucleotides read TGTGCCAGCAGTTTTATGGCCTATCGGGGTCGGGGACCTGGAAACACCATATATTTT. Translated: CASSFMAYRGRGPGNTIYF.